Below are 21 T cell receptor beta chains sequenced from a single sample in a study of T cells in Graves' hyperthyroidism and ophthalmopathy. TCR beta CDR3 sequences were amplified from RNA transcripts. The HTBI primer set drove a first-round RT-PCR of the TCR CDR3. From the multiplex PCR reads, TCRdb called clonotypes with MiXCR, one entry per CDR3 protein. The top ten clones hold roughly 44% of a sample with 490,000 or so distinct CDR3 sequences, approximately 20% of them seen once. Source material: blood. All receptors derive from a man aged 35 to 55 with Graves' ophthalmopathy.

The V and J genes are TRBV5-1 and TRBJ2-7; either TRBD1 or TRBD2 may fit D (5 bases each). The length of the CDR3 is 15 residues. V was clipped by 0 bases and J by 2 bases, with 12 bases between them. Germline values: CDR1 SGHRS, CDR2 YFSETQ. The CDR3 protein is CASSLARGPPYEQYF. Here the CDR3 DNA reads TGCGCCAGCAGCTTGGCCCGGGGACCGCCCTACGAGCAGTACTTC.

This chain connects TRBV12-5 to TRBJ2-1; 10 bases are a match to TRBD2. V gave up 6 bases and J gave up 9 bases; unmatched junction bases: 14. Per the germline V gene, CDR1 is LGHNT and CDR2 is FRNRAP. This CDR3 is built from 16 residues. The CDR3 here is CASGPDTSGKVGEQFF. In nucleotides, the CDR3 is TGTGCTAGTGGGCCTGACACTAGCGGGAAGGTCGGTGAGCAGTTCTTC.

The DNA of the CDR3 is TGCGCCAGCATGGCAGCGGGCCCAGAATCGAAGGTCGAGCAGTTCTTC. Protein sequence: CASMAAGPESKVEQFF. The chain is built from TRBV5-1 and TRBJ2-1; possible D gene TRBD2, 6 bases. V was clipped by 6 bases and J by 10 bases, with 26 bases between them. This CDR3 contains 16 residues. CDR1 and CDR2 (germline): SGHRS, YFSETQ. Supplemented by reference TRBV5-1 and TRBJ2-1, the full variable domain reads KAGVTQTPRYLIKTRGQQVTLSCSPISGHRSVSWYQQTPGQGLQFLFEYFSETQRNKGNFPGRFSGRQFSNSRSEMNVSTLELGDSALYLCASMAAGPESKVEQFFGPGTRLTVL.

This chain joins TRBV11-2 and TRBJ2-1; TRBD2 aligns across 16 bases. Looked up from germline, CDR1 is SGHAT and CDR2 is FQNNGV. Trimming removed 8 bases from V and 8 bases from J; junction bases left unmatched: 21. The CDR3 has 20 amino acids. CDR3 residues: CASGYPPTGTSGRAWDEQFF. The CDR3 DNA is TGTGCCAGCGGATACCCCCCTACCGGGACTAGCGGGAGGGCCTGGGATGAGCAGTTCTTC.

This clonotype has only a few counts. CDR3 protein: CSVPLGGRRDEQFF. The DNA of the CDR3 is TGCAGCGTTCCCCTGGGCGGTCGGAGGGATGAGCAGTTCTTC. The chain uses TRBV29-1 and TRBJ2-1; a weak D match, TRBD2 (6 bases). With 5 bases removed from V and 8 bases from J, the gap between germline ends came to 19 bases. Germline-derived CDR1 and CDR2 are SQVTM and ANQGSEA. This CDR3 region has 14 residues.

For the CDR3, the DNA is TGTGCCAGCAGCCAAGGACCGATCCAAGAGACCCAGTACTTC. Its protein product is CASSQGPIQETQYF. This chain links TRBV3-1 with TRBJ2-5; D is unresolved. The germline gives CDR1 LGHDT, CDR2 YNNKEL (reference sequence). The CDR3 is made up of 14 amino acids. Trimming pared 1 base from V and 1 base from J, leaving 7 bases between.

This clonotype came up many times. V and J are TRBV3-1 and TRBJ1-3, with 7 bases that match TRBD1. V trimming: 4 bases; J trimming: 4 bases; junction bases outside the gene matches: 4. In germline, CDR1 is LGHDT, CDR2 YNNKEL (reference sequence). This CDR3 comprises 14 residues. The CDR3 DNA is TGTGCCAGCAGCCGACAGGGAACCGGAAACACCATATATTTT. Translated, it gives CASSRQGTGNTIYF.

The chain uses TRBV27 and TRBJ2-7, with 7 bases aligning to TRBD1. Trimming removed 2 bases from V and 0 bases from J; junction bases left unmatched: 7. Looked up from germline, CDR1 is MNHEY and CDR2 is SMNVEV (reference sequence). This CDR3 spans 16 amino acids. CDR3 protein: CASSLSLWTGSYEQYF. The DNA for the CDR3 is TGTGCCAGCAGTTTAAGCCTTTGGACAGGCTCCTACGAGCAGTACTTC.

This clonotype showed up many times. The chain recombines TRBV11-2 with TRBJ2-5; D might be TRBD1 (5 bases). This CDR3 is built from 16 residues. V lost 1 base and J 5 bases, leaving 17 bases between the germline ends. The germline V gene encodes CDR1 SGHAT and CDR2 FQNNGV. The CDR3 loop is CASSLVQDIPLETQYF. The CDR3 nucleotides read TGTGCCAGCAGCTTAGTACAGGACATTCCCCTGGAGACCCAGTACTTC. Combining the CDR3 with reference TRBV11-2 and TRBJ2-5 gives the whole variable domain EAGVAQSPRYKIIEKRQSVAFWCNPISGHATLYWYQQILGQGPKLLIQFQNNGVVDDSQLPKDRFSAERLKGVDSTLKIQPAKLEDSAVYLCASSLVQDIPLETQYFGPGTRLLVL.

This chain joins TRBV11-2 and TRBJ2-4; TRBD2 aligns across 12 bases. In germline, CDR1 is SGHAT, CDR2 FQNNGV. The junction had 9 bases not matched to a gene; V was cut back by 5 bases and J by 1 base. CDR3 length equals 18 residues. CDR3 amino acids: CASSPELAGGPAKNIQYF. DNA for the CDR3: TGTGCCAGCAGCCCCGAACTAGCGGGGGGCCCCGCCAAAAACATTCAGTACTTC. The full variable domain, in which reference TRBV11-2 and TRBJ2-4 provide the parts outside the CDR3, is EAGVAQSPRYKIIEKRQSVAFWCNPISGHATLYWYQQILGQGPKLLIQFQNNGVVDDSQLPKDRFSAERLKGVDSTLKIQPAKLEDSAVYLCASSPELAGGPAKNIQYFGAGTRLSVL.

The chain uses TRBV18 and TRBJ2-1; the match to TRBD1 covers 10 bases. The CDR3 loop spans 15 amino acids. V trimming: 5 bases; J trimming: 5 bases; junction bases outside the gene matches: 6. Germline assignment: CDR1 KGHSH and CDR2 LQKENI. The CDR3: CASSRGQGLDNEQFF. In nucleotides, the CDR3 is TGTGCCAGCTCAAGGGGACAGGGGTTGGACAATGAGCAGTTCTTC.

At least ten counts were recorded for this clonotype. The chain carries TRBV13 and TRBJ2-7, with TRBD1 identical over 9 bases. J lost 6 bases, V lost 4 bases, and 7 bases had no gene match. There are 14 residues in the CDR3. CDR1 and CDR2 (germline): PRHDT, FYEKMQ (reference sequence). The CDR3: CASSSGTGIGEQYF. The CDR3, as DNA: TGTGCCAGCAGCTCCGGGACAGGGATCGGCGAGCAGTACTTC.

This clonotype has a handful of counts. The CDR3 nucleotides are TGTGCCAGCATAGGGGGCCAAGATACGCAGTATTTT. Residues: CASIGGQDTQYF. V and J are TRBV2 and TRBJ2-3; TRBD1 matches 7 bases. This CDR3 has 12 residues. V dropped 7 bases and J dropped 5; count of bases not matched to a gene: 3. The V gene's germline CDR1 is SNHLY and CDR2 FYNNEI.

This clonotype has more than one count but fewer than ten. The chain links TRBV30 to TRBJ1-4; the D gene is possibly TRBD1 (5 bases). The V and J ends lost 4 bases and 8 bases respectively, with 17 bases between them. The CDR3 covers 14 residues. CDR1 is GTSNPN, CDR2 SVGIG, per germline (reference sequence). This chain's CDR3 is CAWKARAGREKLFF. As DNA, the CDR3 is TGTGCCTGGAAGGCCAGGGCGGGAAGGGAAAAACTGTTTTTT. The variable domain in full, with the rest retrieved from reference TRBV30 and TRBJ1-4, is SQTIHQWPATLVQPVGSPLSLECTVEGTSNPNLYWYRQAAGRGLQLLFYSVGIGQISSEVPQNLSASRPQDRQFILSSKKLLLSDSGFYLCAWKARAGREKLFFGSGTQLSVL.

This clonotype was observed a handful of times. CDR3: CASSDQQGGLTEAFF. The CDR3 nucleotides read TGTGCCAGCAGTGATCAACAGGGAGGATTGACTGAAGCTTTCTTT. V and J are TRBV6-1 and TRBJ1-1; D is possibly TRBD1 (6 bases). V was cut by 3 bases and J by 5 bases, with 16 bases left in between. CDR3 length: 15 amino acids. Germline-derived CDR1 and CDR2 are MNHNS and SASEGT.

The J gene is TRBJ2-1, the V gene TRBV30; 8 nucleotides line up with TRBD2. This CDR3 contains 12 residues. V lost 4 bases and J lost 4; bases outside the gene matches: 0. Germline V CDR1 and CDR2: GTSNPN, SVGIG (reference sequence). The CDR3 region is CAWTSGYNEQFF. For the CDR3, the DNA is TGTGCCTGGACTAGCGGGTACAATGAGCAGTTCTTC.

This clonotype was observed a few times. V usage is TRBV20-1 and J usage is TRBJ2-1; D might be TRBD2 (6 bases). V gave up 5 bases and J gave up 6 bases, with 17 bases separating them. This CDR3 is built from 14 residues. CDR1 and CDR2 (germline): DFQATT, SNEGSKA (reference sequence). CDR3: CSALSGLGVNEQFF. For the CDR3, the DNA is TGCAGTGCTCTTAGCGGCTTGGGGGTCAATGAGCAGTTCTTC.

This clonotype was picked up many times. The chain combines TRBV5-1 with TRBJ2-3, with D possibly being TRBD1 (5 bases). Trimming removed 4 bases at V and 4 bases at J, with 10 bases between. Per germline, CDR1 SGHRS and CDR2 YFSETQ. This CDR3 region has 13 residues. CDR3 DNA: TGCGCCAGCAGCGGAACAGGCTCAGATACGCAGTATTTT. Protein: CASSGTGSDTQYF.

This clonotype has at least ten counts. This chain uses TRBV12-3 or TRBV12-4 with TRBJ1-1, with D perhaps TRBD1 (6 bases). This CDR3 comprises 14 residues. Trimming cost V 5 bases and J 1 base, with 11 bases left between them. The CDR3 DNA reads TGTGCCAGCAGTCGGTTAGGGGGGAACACTGAAGCTTTCTTT. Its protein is CASSRLGGNTEAFF.

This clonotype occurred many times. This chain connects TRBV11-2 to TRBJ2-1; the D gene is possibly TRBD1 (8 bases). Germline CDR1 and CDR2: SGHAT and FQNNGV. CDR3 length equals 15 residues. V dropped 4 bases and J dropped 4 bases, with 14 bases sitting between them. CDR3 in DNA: TGTGCCAGCAGCTCCTACAGGGGGGGTTACAATGAGCAGTTCTTC. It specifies CASSSYRGGYNEQFF.

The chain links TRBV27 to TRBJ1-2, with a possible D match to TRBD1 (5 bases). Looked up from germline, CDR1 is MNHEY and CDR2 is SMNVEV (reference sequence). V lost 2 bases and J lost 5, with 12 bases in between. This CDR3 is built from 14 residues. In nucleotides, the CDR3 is TGTGCCAGCAGTTTAAGTCAGGGTGATTATGGCTACACCTTC. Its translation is CASSLSQGDYGYTF.